Reported below is one T cell receptor beta chain. What it binds is unknown. The data are from a study of cytomegalovirus exposure and HLA in healthy donors. Study outcomes and limitations: The study labeled approximately 150 TCR beta chains cytomegalovirus-associated. In a later analysis, common viral pathogens appeared linked to several of the most significant clusters.

Primers included in the PCR were 60 Vbeta and 13 Jbeta primers. Sequencing used immunoSEQ multiplex PCR; TCRdb keeps in-frame clones, though not all of them. The table shows about 180,000 clones, with 60% to 85% occurring only once. Trimming took 2 bases from V and 3 from J, leaving 7 bases between them. This CDR3 is 13 amino acids long. Germline V gene lookup returns CDR1 LGHNA and CDR2 YSLEER. This clonotype was sampled from a man aged 35-49 years in good health and CMV-seronegative. The gene calls are TRBV4-3 and TRBJ1-1; D is ambiguous. Material: PBMCs. The CDR3 loop is CASSQRGDTEAFF. The CDR3 coding sequence is TGCGCCAGCAGCCAACGGGGAGACACTGAAGCTTTCTTT.